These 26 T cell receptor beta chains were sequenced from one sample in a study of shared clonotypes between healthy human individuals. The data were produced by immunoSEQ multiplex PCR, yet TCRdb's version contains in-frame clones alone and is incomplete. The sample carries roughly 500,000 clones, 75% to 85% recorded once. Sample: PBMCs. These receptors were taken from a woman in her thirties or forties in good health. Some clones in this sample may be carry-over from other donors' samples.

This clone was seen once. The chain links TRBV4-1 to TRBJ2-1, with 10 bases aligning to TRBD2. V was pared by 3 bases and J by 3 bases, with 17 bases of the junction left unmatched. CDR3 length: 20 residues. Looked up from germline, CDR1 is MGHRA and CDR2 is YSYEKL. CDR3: CASSHRVAGTSVLLYNEQFF. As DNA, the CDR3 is TGCGCCAGCAGCCATAGGGTGGCCGGGACTAGCGTACTACTCTACAATGAGCAGTTCTTC.

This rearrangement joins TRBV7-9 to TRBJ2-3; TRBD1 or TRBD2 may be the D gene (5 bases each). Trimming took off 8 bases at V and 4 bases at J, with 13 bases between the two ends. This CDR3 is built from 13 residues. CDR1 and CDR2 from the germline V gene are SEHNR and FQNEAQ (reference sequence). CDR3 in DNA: TGTGCCAGCCTAGAGGGGTGGGCAGATACGCAGTATTTT. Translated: CASLEGWADTQYF.

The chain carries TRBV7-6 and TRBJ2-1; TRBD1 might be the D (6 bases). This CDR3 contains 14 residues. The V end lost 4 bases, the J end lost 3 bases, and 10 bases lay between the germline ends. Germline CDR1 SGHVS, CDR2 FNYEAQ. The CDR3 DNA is TGTGCCAGCAGCTCGGGACAACTCTACAATGAGCAGTTCTTC. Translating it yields CASSSGQLYNEQFF.

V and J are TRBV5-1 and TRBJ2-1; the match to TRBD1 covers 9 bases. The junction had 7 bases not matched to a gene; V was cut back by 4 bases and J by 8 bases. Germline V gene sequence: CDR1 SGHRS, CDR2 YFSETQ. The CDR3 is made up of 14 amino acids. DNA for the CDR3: TGCGCCAGCAGCGTCGGACAGGGGCAAGATGAGCAGTTCTTC. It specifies CASSVGQGQDEQFF.

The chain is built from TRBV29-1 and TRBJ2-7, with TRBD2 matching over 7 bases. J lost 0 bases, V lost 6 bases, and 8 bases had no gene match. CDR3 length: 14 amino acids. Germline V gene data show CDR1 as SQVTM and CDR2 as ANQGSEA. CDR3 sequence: CSVQRTSGSYEQYF. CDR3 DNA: TGCAGCGTACAGAGGACTAGTGGCTCCTACGAGCAGTACTTC.

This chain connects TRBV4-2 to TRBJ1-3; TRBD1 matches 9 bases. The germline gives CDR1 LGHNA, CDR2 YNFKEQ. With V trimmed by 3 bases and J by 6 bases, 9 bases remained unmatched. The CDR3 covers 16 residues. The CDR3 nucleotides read TGTGCCAGCAGCCAGCTACCGGTACAGGGGGCAAACACCATATATTTT. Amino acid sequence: CASSQLPVQGANTIYF.

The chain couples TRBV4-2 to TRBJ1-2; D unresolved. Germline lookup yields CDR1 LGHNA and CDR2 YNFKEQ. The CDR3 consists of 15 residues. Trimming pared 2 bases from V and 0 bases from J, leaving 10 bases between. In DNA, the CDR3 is TGTGCCAGCAGCCAACAGACCGGGGCTAACTATGGCTACACCTTC. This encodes CASSQQTGANYGYTF.

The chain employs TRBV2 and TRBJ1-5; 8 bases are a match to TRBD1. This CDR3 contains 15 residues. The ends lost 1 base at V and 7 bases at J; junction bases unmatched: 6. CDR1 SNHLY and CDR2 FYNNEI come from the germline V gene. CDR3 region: CASSEGVRGQQPQHF. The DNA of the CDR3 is TGTGCCAGCAGTGAAGGTGTCAGGGGGCAACAGCCCCAGCATTTT.

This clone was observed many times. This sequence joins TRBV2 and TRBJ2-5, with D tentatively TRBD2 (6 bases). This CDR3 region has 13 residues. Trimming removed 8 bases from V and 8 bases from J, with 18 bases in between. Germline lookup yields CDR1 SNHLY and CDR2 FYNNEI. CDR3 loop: CASVLGAGGTQYF. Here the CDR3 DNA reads TGTGCCAGCGTCCTAGGGGCCGGGGGAACCCAGTACTTC.

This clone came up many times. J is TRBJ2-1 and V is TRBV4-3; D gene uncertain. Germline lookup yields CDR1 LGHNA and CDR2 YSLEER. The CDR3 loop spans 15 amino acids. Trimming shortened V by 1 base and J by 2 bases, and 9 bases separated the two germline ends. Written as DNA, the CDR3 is TGCGCCAGCAGCCAAGGACCAGGAACCTACAATGAGCAGTTCTTC. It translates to CASSQGPGTYNEQFF.

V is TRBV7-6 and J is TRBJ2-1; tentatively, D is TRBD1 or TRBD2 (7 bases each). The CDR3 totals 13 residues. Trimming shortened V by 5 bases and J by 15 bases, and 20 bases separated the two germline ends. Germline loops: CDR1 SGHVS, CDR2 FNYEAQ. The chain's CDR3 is CASSETSGTDPFF. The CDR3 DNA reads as TGTGCCAGCAGCGAAACCAGCGGGACAGACCCGTTCTTC.

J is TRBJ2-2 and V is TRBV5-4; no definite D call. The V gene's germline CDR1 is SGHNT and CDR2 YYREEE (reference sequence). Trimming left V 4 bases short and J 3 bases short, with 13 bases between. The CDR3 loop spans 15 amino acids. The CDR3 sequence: CASSILNGDTGELFF. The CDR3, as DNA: TGTGCCAGCAGCATACTGAACGGTGACACCGGGGAGCTGTTTTTT.

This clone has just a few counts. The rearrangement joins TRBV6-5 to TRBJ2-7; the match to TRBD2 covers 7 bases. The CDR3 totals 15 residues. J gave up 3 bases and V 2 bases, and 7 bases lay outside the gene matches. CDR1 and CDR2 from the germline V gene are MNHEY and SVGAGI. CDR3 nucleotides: TGTGCCAGCAGTTACGAAACTGCGGGAGTCTACGAGCAGTACTTC. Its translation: CASSYETAGVYEQYF.

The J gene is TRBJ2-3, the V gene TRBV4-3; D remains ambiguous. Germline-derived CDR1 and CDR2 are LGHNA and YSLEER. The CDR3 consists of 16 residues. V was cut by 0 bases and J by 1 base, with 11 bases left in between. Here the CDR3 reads CASSQEVPYGTDTQYF. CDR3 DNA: TGCGCCAGCAGCCAAGAAGTTCCGTACGGCACAGATACGCAGTATTTT.

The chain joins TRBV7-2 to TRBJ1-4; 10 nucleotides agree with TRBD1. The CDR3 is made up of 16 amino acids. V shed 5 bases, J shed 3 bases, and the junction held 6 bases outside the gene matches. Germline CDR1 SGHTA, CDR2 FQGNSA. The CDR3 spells CASSAGQGRANEKLFF. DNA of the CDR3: TGTGCCAGCAGCGCGGGACAGGGGAGAGCTAATGAAAAACTGTTTTTT.

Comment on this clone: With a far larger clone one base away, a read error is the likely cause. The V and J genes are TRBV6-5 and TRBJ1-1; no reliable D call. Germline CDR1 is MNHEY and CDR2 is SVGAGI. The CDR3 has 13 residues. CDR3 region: CASSRSPYSEAFF. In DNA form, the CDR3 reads TGCGCCAGCAGTCGCTCGCCCTATTCTGAAGCTTTCTTT.

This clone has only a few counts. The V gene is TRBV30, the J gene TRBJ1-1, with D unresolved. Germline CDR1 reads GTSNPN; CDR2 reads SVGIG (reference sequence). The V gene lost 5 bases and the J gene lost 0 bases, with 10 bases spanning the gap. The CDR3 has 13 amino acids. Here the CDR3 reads CAWYRALNTEAFF. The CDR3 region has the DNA TGTGCCTGGTATCGGGCCCTGAACACTGAAGCTTTCTTT.

CDR3 residues: CASRLAGVWDQYF. In DNA form, the CDR3 reads TGTGCCAGCAGACTAGCGGGGGTCTGGGACCAGTACTTC. The gene calls are TRBV6-1 and TRBJ2-5, with TRBD2 identical over 11 bases. V lost 6 bases to trimming and J lost 10 bases; unmatched junction nucleotides: 7. Germline values: CDR1 MNHNS, CDR2 SASEGT. The CDR3 has 13 residues.

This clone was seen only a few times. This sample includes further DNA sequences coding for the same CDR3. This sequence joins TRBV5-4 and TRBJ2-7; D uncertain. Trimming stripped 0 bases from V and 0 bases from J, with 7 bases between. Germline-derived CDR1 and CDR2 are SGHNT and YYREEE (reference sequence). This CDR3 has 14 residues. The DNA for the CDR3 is TGTGCCAGCAGCTTGGAAGTTTCCTCCTACGAGCAGTACTTC. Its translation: CASSLEVSSYEQYF.

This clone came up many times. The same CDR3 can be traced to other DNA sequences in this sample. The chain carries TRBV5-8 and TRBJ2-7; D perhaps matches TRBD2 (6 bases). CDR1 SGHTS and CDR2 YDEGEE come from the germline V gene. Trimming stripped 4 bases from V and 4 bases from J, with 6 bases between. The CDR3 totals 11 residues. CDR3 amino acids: CASSRGYEQYF. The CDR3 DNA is TGTGCCAGCAGCCGGGGGTACGAGCAGTACTTC. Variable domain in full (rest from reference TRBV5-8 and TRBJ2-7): EAGVTQSPTHLIKTRGQQATLRCSPISGHTSVYWYQQALGLGLQFLLWYDEGEERNRGNFPPRFSGRQFPNYSSELNVNALELEDSALYLCASSRGYEQYFGPGTRLTVT.

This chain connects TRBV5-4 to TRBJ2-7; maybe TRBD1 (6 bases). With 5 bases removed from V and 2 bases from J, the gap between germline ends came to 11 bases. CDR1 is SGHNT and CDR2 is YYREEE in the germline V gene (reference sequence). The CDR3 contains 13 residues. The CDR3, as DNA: TGTGCCAGCAGTTCCGGGACACCCTACGAGCAGTACTTC. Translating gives CASSSGTPYEQYF.

The CDR3 loop is CASSFSGELFF. CDR3 in DNA: TGTGCCAGCAGTTTCTCGGGGGAGCTGTTTTTT. The V and J genes are TRBV28 and TRBJ2-2; D unclear. Per the germline V gene, CDR1 is MDHEN and CDR2 is SYDVKM. V was shortened by 3 bases and J by 8 bases, with 4 bases between the two germline ends. The CDR3 consists of 11 residues.

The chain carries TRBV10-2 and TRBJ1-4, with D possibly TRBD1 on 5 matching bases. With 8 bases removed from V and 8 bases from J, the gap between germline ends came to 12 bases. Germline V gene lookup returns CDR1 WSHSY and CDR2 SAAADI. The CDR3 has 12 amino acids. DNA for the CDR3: TGCGCCAGCTGCACCCCAGGGGAAAAACTGTTTTTT. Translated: CASCTPGEKLFF.

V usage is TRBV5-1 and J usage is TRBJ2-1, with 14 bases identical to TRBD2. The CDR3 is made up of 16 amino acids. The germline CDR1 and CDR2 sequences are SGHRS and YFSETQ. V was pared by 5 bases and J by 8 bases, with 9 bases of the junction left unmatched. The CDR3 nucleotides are TGCGCCAGCAGACGCACGGGACTAGCGGGAGTCGATGAGCAGTTCTTC. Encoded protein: CASRRTGLAGVDEQFF. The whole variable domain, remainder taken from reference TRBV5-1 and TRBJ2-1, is KAGVTQTPRYLIKTRGQQVTLSCSPISGHRSVSWYQQTPGQGLQFLFEYFSETQRNKGNFPGRFSGRQFSNSRSEMNVSTLELGDSALYLCASRRTGLAGVDEQFFGPGTRLTVL.

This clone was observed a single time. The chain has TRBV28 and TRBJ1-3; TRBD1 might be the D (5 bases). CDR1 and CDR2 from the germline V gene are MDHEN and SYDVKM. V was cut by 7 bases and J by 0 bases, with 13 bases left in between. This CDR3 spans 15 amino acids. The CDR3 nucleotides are TGTGCCAGCACCGGCGGGGCAGACTCTGGAAACACCATATATTTT. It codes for CASTGGADSGNTIYF.

The CDR3 region is CASSPPATSGLGPYNEQFF. The CDR3 DNA sequence: TGTGCCAGCTCACCACCGGCGACTAGCGGATTGGGGCCATACAATGAGCAGTTCTTC. The rearrangement links TRBV18 to TRBJ2-1; 9 nucleotides align to TRBD2. The CDR3 runs to 19 residues. Per germline, CDR1 KGHSH and CDR2 LQKENI. V lost 0 bases to trimming and J lost 4 bases; unmatched junction nucleotides: 13.